Each of the 29 T cell receptor beta chains below was sequenced from the same sample in a study of T cell changes during pregnancy in multiple sclerosis. Clones were read by immunoSEQ multiplex PCR, and TCRdb kept only the in-frame ones, dropping some. The table shows tens of thousands of clones, with around 94% occurring only once. Sequenced material: CD4+ T cells from peripheral blood mononuclear cells, taken before pregnancy. These receptors came from a female donor with multiple sclerosis, enrolled in a pregnancy study.

The genes are TRBV7-6 and TRBJ2-1; 12 bases are a match to TRBD2. The CDR3 extends over 17 amino acids. CDR1 and CDR2 from the germline V gene are SGHVS and FNYEAQ. The J segment lost 9 bases and the V segment lost 2 bases, leaving 11 bases of the junction unmatched. The chain's CDR3 is CASSLFRGLAGGTEQFF. The CDR3 DNA reads as TGTGCCAGCAGCTTATTCCGGGGTCTAGCGGGAGGGACTGAGCAGTTCTTC.

This chain links TRBV5-1 with TRBJ2-1; the match to TRBD1 covers 8 bases. In germline, CDR1 is SGHRS, CDR2 YFSETQ. V was pared by 3 bases and J by 7 bases, with 6 bases of the junction left unmatched. This CDR3 is built from 14 residues. CDR3 nucleotides: TGCGCCAGCAGCTCAGGGGGCGCGGGGAATGAGCAGTTCTTC. Protein: CASSSGGAGNEQFF.

V and J are TRBV25-1 and TRBJ1-1; D call uncertain. Trimming removed 0 bases at V and 5 bases at J, with 13 bases between. CDR3 length: 15 amino acids. Germline V lookup: CDR1 MGHDK, CDR2 SYGVNS. The CDR3 region has the DNA TGTGCCAGCAGTGAATACGGGTATGGAGAGACTGAAGCTTTCTTT. It is translated as CASSEYGYGETEAFF.

The chain uses TRBV7-3 and TRBJ1-2; D is ambiguous. The CDR3 extends over 15 amino acids. V shed 2 bases and J shed 4 bases, with 14 bases lying between them. Per the germline V gene, CDR1 is SGHTA and CDR2 is FQGTGA. The CDR3, as DNA: TGTGCCAGCAGCTTAGGAGTCGGCCAGACCTATGGCTACACCTTC. Its protein product is CASSLGVGQTYGYTF.

The chain uses TRBV5-6 and TRBJ1-1; D call uncertain. The length of the CDR3 is 13 residues. Per the germline V gene, CDR1 is SGHDT and CDR2 is YYEEEE. V was cut by 2 bases and J by 3 bases, with 8 bases left in between. The CDR3 DNA sequence: TGTGCCAGCAGCTTAGGAGATTACACTGAAGCTTTCTTT. This sequence encodes CASSLGDYTEAFF.

This clone came up a few times. The rearrangement joins TRBV2 to TRBJ1-5; the D is unclear. Germline CDR1 is SNHLY and CDR2 is FYNNEI. V lost 4 bases, J lost 0 bases, and 7 bases lay in between. The CDR3 extends over 14 amino acids. The CDR3 sequence is CASSGGGSNQPQHF. CDR3 coding DNA: TGTGCCAGCAGTGGTGGCGGTAGCAATCAGCCCCAGCATTTT. Variable domain in full (rest from reference TRBV2 and TRBJ1-5): EPEVTQTPSHQVTQMGQEVILRCVPISNHLYFYWYRQILGQKVEFLVSFYNNEISEKSEIFDDQFSVERPDGSNFTLKIRSTKLEDSAMYFCASSGGGSNQPQHFGDGTRLSIL.

V and J are TRBV7-3 and TRBJ2-1; 7 nucleotides align to TRBD1. The germline V gene has CDR1 SGHTA and CDR2 FQGTGA. J was trimmed by 6 bases and V by 6 bases; bases with no gene match: 5. This CDR3 is 13 amino acids long. CDR3: CASRPQGVNEQFF. As DNA, the CDR3 is TGTGCCAGCAGGCCCCAGGGGGTCAATGAGCAGTTCTTC.

This clone was detected only once. This rearrangement joins TRBV28 to TRBJ1-2; tentatively, D is TRBD1 (5 bases). Trimming took off 4 bases at V and 3 bases at J, with 21 bases between the two ends. The length of the CDR3 is 17 residues. Germline CDR1 and CDR2: MDHEN and SYDVKM. The CDR3 here is CASSSRGEAARDYGYTF. Written as DNA, the CDR3 is TGTGCCAGCAGTTCCCGGGGGGAGGCAGCGAGGGACTATGGCTACACCTTC.

The table lists this clone with a few counts. The chain is built from TRBV5-1 and TRBJ1-1, with unresolved D. The CDR3 length is 12 residues. V lost 6 bases to trimming and J lost 1 base, with 7 bases between them. Germline CDR1 reads SGHRS; CDR2 reads YFSETQ. The CDR3: CASKEENTEAFF. CDR3 sequence (DNA): TGCGCCAGCAAGGAGGAGAACACTGAAGCTTTCTTT.

The gene calls are TRBV5-1 and TRBJ2-5, with TRBD2 identical over 14 bases. Germline V gives CDR1 SGHRS, CDR2 YFSETQ. J gave up 1 base and V 3 bases, and 2 bases lay outside the gene matches. CDR3 size: 16 residues. The DNA for the CDR3 is TGCGCCAGCAGCTCCGGGACTAGCGGGGGCCAAGAGACCCAGTACTTC. Amino acid sequence: CASSSGTSGGQETQYF.

Only one count was recorded for this clone. The chain has TRBV9 and TRBJ1-2, with unresolved D. CDR1 is SGDLS, CDR2 YYNGEE, per germline. This CDR3 has 15 amino acids. With 4 bases removed from V and 0 bases from J, the gap between germline ends came to 13 bases. CDR3 DNA sequence: TGTGCCAGCAGCCTGGGCCCAGATTCTAACTATGGCTACACCTTC. This sequence encodes CASSLGPDSNYGYTF. The whole variable domain, filled in from reference TRBV9 and TRBJ1-2, reads DSGVTQTPKHLITATGQRVTLRCSPRSGDLSVYWYQQSLDQGLQFLIQYYNGEERAKGNILERFSAQQFPDLHSELNLSSLELGDSALYFCASSLGPDSNYGYTFGSGTRLTVV.

A remark on this clone: Other DNA sequences in the sample encode the same CDR3. The chain recombines TRBV2 with TRBJ1-1; TRBD1 matches at 7 bases. V gave up 4 bases and J gave up 1 base; unmatched junction bases: 0. Per the germline V gene, CDR1 is SNHLY and CDR2 is FYNNEI. This CDR3 comprises 13 residues. The CDR3 DNA reads as TGTGCCAGCAGTGGGGACAGGAACACTGAAGCTTTCTTT. Protein sequence: CASSGDRNTEAFF.

The chain recombines TRBV7-3 with TRBJ2-1; D is perhaps TRBD1 (6 bases). V was pared by 6 bases and J by 4 bases, with 16 bases between. This CDR3 is 15 amino acids long. Germline lookup yields CDR1 SGHTA and CDR2 FQGTGA. DNA for the CDR3: TGTGCCAGCAGGTTGGCAGGGGCGGGTTACAATGAGCAGTTCTTC. Amino acid sequence: CASRLAGAGYNEQFF.

The chain couples TRBV15 to TRBJ2-1, with 11 nucleotides matching TRBD1. V lost 3 bases, J lost 4 bases, and 2 bases stayed unmatched. Looked up from germline, CDR1 is LNHNV and CDR2 is YYDKDF (reference sequence). This CDR3 region has 15 residues. This CDR3 reads CATSSRDRGYNEQFF. The CDR3 nucleotides read TGTGCCACCAGCAGCAGGGACAGGGGGTACAATGAGCAGTTCTTC.

This clone was observed a handful of times. The chain couples TRBV11-2 to TRBJ1-1; a weak D match, TRBD1 (6 bases). V was pared by 4 bases and J by 1 base, with 7 bases between. Germline values: CDR1 SGHAT, CDR2 FQNNGV. CDR3 length: 13 residues. The CDR3 nucleotides read TGTGCCAGCAGCTCGGACAGGAACACTGAAGCTTTCTTT. This sequence encodes CASSSDRNTEAFF.

The gene calls are TRBV29-1 and TRBJ1-1; the D gene is possibly TRBD1 (5 bases). This CDR3 comprises 12 residues. The V gene's germline CDR1 is SQVTM and CDR2 ANQGSEA. V dropped 6 bases and J dropped 0 bases, with 8 bases sitting between them. DNA of the CDR3: TGCAGCGTGAACAGGATGAACACTGAAGCTTTCTTT. Its translation: CSVNRMNTEAFF.

This CDR3 is CASLQIPGGNEQFF. The CDR3 region has the DNA TGTGCCAGCCTTCAGATTCCCGGCGGGAATGAGCAGTTCTTC. The chain joins TRBV2 to TRBJ2-1; D is perhaps TRBD2 (5 bases). CDR3 length: 14 amino acids. CDR1 SNHLY and CDR2 FYNNEI come from the germline V gene. Trimming removed 8 bases at V and 7 bases at J, with 18 bases between.

The J gene is TRBJ1-3, the V gene TRBV9; 8 nucleotides agree with TRBD1. Germline CDR1 SGDLS, CDR2 YYNGEE. The CDR3 sequence is 14 residues long. V dropped 3 bases and J dropped 4; count of bases not matched to a gene: 3. CDR3 nucleotides: TGTGCCAGCAGCGCGCGGACAGGGGGAAACACCATATATTTT. Translation gives CASSARTGGNTIYF.

The chain joins TRBV27 to TRBJ2-7; D may be TRBD1 (7 bases). Germline V gene lookup returns CDR1 MNHEY and CDR2 SMNVEV (reference sequence). This CDR3 region has 16 residues. With 8 bases removed from V and 3 bases from J, the gap between germline ends came to 23 bases. The CDR3 loop is CASFPPHGQGGYEQYF. The CDR3 coding sequence is TGTGCCAGCTTCCCGCCCCACGGGCAGGGGGGCTACGAGCAGTACTTC.

The chain links TRBV30 to TRBJ1-2; 7 bases agree with TRBD1. After removal of 3 bases from V and 4 bases from J, the junction contained 8 bases not matched to a gene. This CDR3 comprises 14 residues. Germline CDR1 is GTSNPN and CDR2 is SVGIG (reference sequence). CDR3 in DNA: TGTGCCTGGAGACAAACAGGGGCGGCCTATGGCTACACCTTC. This gives the protein CAWRQTGAAYGYTF.

The rearrangement joins TRBV5-1 to TRBJ1-2, with 10 bases fitting TRBD1. The CDR3 consists of 14 residues. Germline CDR1 SGHRS, CDR2 YFSETQ. Trimming at V came to 4 bases and at J to 5 bases, leaving 5 bases not matched to a gene. The CDR3 is CASSRGQGGYGYTF. DNA of the CDR3: TGCGCCAGCAGCCGCGGACAGGGGGGATATGGCTACACCTTC.

This chain links TRBV19 with TRBJ1-6; D is unresolved. Trimming shortened V by 5 bases and J by 9 bases, and 11 bases separated the two germline ends. The CDR3 runs to 13 residues. CDR1 is LNHDA and CDR2 is SQIVND in the germline V gene (reference sequence). The CDR3, as DNA: TGTGCCAGTAGTTCAGGAATTGGTTCACCCCTCCACTTT. Its protein product is CASSSGIGSPLHF. The full variable domain, in which reference TRBV19 and TRBJ1-6 provide the parts outside the CDR3, is DGGITQSPKYLFRKEGQNVTLSCEQNLNHDAMYWYRQDPGQGLRLIYYSQIVNDFQKGDIAEGYSVSREKKESFPLTVTSAQKNPTAFYLCASSSGIGSPLHFGNGTRLTVT.

The chain uses TRBV15 and TRBJ2-2; D ambiguous. CDR1 and CDR2 from the germline V gene are LNHNV and YYDKDF (reference sequence). CDR3 length: 16 residues. V lost 1 base and J 0 bases, leaving 9 bases between the germline ends. CDR3 bases: TGTGCCACCAGCAGAGGGCTGATTGCGAACACCGGGGAGCTGTTTTTT. Translating it yields CATSRGLIANTGELFF.

The chain combines TRBV19 with TRBJ1-1; tentative D call: TRBD1 (6 bases). Germline V gives CDR1 LNHDA, CDR2 SQIVND (reference sequence). The CDR3 sequence is 13 residues long. The V gene lost 10 bases and the J gene lost 2 bases, with 14 bases spanning the gap. The DNA of the CDR3 is TGTGCCATTTCAGGGGTGGACAACACTGAAGCTTTCTTT. Translating gives CAISGVDNTEAFF.

This rearrangement joins TRBV6-5 to TRBJ1-1, with a tentative D call TRBD1 (6 bases). Germline V gene sequence: CDR1 MNHEY, CDR2 SVGAGI. Trimming left V 10 bases short and J 5 bases short, with 17 bases between. The CDR3 spans 13 residues. The CDR3 reads CAIKRGIGTEAFF. As DNA, the CDR3 is TGTGCCATTAAAAGGGGGATTGGTACTGAAGCTTTCTTT.

The V gene is TRBV28, the J gene TRBJ1-5, with 9 bases that match TRBD1. This CDR3 comprises 16 residues. V lost 3 bases, J lost 7 bases, and 10 bases stayed unmatched. Germline loops: CDR1 MDHEN, CDR2 SYDVKM. CDR3 bases: TGTGCCAGCAGTTTTACGGGACAGGGTTCCAACCAGCCCCAGCATTTT. This sequence encodes CASSFTGQGSNQPQHF.

This clone was seen a few times. This chain connects TRBV6-6 to TRBJ1-2; D is perhaps TRBD1 (5 bases). This CDR3 is 14 amino acids long. Germline values: CDR1 MNHNY, CDR2 SVGAGI (reference sequence). Trimming removed 6 bases from V and 2 bases from J, with 13 bases in between. The CDR3 DNA sequence: TGTGCCAGCAGCCCCACCGCAGGGAACTATGGCTACACCTTC. This encodes CASSPTAGNYGYTF.

V gene TRBV7-8 combines with J gene TRBJ2-7, with TRBD1 matching 7 bases. The V gene end was trimmed by 1 base and the J gene end by 4 bases; junction bases not matched to a gene: 4. The CDR3 is 14 residues long. The germline V gene encodes CDR1 SGHVS and CDR2 FQNEAQ. The CDR3 region has the DNA TGTGCCAGCAGCTTAGAAGGGGGCCATTACGAGCAGTACTTC. Encoded protein: CASSLEGGHYEQYF.

The gene calls are TRBV4-2 and TRBJ1-2; 10 nucleotides agree with TRBD1. Germline lookup yields CDR1 LGHNA and CDR2 YNFKEQ. The length of the CDR3 is 17 residues. Trimming cost V 2 bases and J 3 bases; bases outside gene matches: 9. CDR3 loop: CASSQIGTGEADYGYTF. The CDR3 DNA reads as TGTGCCAGCAGCCAAATAGGGACAGGGGAAGCGGACTATGGCTACACCTTC.